This note documents a single TCR beta chain sequence. The data originate from a study of blood T cell repertoires in COVID-19. The CDR3 consists of 14 residues. Germline loops: CDR1 SGHDT, CDR2 YYEEEE. V trimming: 4 bases; J trimming: 5 bases; junction bases outside the gene matches: 4. Produced via immunoSEQ multiplex PCR; TCRdb's table is partial and in-frame only. The sample includes 150,000 to 200,000 clones, 86% of them seen just once. Specimen: peripheral blood. This sequence was found in a man between 70 and 80 years old with acute or convalescent COVID-19. The chain carries TRBV5-6 and TRBJ1-1; 11 bases fit TRBD1. CDR3 region: CASSRGTGGTEAFF. CDR3 DNA: TGTGCCAGCAGCCGCGGGACAGGGGGAACTGAAGCTTTCTTT.